Given below is one T cell receptor (beta chain) in context. Its antigen is unknown. No quality values exist for individual bases; no much larger clone is one base distant. The sample belongs to a study of post-analysis software for immune sequencing data (dated by TCRdb to the mid-2010s). With respect to the entire study: Disease courses on record covered relapsing-remitting, secondary progressive and progressive-relapsing multiple sclerosis, though some patients had no subtype annotation. A subset of samples was prepared in parallel using single-end sample barcoding, then pooled and co-amplified after Illumina adapter ligation. The patient repertoires were set against around eleven previously published healthy control repertoires from donors whose ages ranged from roughly 6 to 26 years.

Broad study findings and their caveats: Strong co-clustering of samples prepared in the same batch was shown by direct clustering with F measure, prompting a batch-effect correction. The control group was slightly older than the multiple sclerosis patient group. Compared with controls, multiple sclerosis patients had significantly lower normalized Chao1 diversity, a finding suggesting substantial peripheral T-cell clonal expansion. Significantly higher frequencies in patients than in controls were found for five or six TRBV segments, including TRBV5-6, TRBV5-1 and TRBV20-1.

Inclusive of the bounding cysteine and phenylalanine, the CDR3 is 14 residues long. Solely the CDR3 DNA is kept, with 42 bases framed from the first base. Cut back by 0 bases and 5 bases, the V and J ends lie 10 bases apart. The germline V gene (reference sequence) specifies LNHNV as CDR1 and YYDKDF as CDR2. To prepare the library, PCR was applied. This sample was sequenced with an Illumina HiSeq 2500. To reduce PCR and sequencing biases, unique molecular identifiers were incorporated into the TCR beta cDNA libraries. Every 1 to 10 million input T cells yielded roughly 0.5 million cDNA molecules, meaning each molecule approximated one T cell. The same protocol used for the earlier healthy control dataset was applied to prepare and sequence the patient libraries. Within a given batch, samples were prepared together, multiplexed and sequenced on the same HiSeq lane. The original methods were these. MIGEC was used to process the raw barcoded reads, and molecular identifier groups with only a single read were discarded before consensus assembly and CDR3 extraction. VDJtools was used for post-analysis of the clonotype tables, and diversity was normalized by down-sampling every dataset to the size of the smallest sample. To correct batch-related cross-sample contamination, repertoire overlap clustering matched CDR3 amino acid sequences but not nucleotide sequences. The public sequencing data were trimmed at Q25 with fastp and processed into clonotypes with MiXCR by TCRdb, which kept only in-frame beta chains. Each record represents a unique CDR3 protein, reported with the most common genes and DNA among its rows. These V and J calls originate from TCRdb's pipeline instead of the authors' own analysis. Within this sample are about 570,000 distinct CDR3 sequences, with 30% to 40% of them counted one time only. The ten top clones hold 5% to 6% of the sample.

To demonstrate the VDJtools post-analysis software, the study profiled TCR beta repertoires from the peripheral blood of 10 to 15 young patients with multiple sclerosis. The multiple sclerosis patients were children and adolescents between roughly 6 and 16 years of age. The sequence was obtained from a girl aged 2 to 17 with multiple sclerosis. The sequence links TRBV15 to TRBJ1-2; the D gene is not confidently resolved. Material: blood. In nucleotides, the sequence is TGTGCCACCAGCAGAGATGAGTATGGTTATGGCTACACCTTC. Its translation is CATSRDEYGYGYTF.